The clone carrying this T cell receptor beta chain showed up many times. The length of the CDR3 is 15 residues. CDR1 is DFQATT, CDR2 SNEGSKA, per germline (reference sequence). Trimming at V came to 7 bases and at J to 4 bases, leaving 8 bases not matched to a gene. TRAV- and TRBV-specific primers, spanning alpha and beta chains, primed first-strand cDNA. The PCR that amplified TCRs ran for approximately 18 cycles, relying on a constant-region primer and a V-primer adapter. TCRdb ran MiXCR on the reads and lists one entry per CDR3 protein. The data hold 75,000 to 95,000 distinct CDR3 sequences, with roughly 9% observed a single time. The time point: before trial treatment. This sample is part of a study of low-dose radiotherapy and immunotherapy resistance in tumors. At the level of the study: Per fraction, Cohort 1 was given 0.5 Gy every 2 weeks, for a total of 6.5 Gy. One day prior to radiation and immunotherapy, intravenous cyclophosphamide at 200 mg/m2 was given, repeated every two weeks. Participants in Cohort 2 were given 1 Gy per fraction every two weeks, for 13 Gy over 26 weeks.

This specimen consisted of PBMCs, obtained before treatment. The V and J genes are TRBV20-1 and TRBJ2-6; 9 positions agree with TRBD1. The sequence was obtained from a male donor with prostate cancer. CDR3 residues: CSGLGTGTGANVLTF. In nucleotides, the CDR3 is TGCAGTGGCTTGGGGACAGGGACCGGGGCCAACGTCCTGACTTTC.